The 18 T cell receptor beta chains in this list originate from one sample, sequenced in a study of blood T cell repertoires in COVID-19 (dated by TCRdb to 2018 to 2020). Libraries were prepared through the immunoSEQ multiplex PCR assay. In TCRdb, the immuneACCESS table is reduced to in-frame sequences with V and J assigned. These tables do not hold every clone; where another copy was compared, an unresolved V gene accounts for under half, and the others remain unexplained. The sample profile shows roughly 100,000 clones; approximately 90% of them were found once. Jointly, the top ten make up around 4.9% of the sample. Specimen: peripheral blood. The receptors shown here come from an elderly woman with active COVID-19.

The CDR3 DNA reads as TGTGCCATCAGTCCTGGGGGGGACACTGAAGCTTTCTTT. Amino acids: CAISPGGDTEAFF. This chain joins TRBV10-3 and TRBJ1-1; TRBD1 is a possible D gene (5 bases). Germline CDR1 and CDR2: ENHRY and SYGVKD. The CDR3 has 13 amino acids. The V and J ends lost 5 bases and 3 bases respectively, with 10 bases between them.

The chain has TRBV9 and TRBJ2-5, with TRBD2 matching 7 bases. CDR3 size: 15 residues. Germline values: CDR1 SGDLS, CDR2 YYNGEE. With V trimmed by 0 bases and J by 1 base, 3 bases remained unmatched. Written as DNA, the CDR3 is TGTGCCAGCAGCGTAGTCGGGAGGCGCCAAGAGACCCAGTACTTC. It translates to CASSVVGRRQETQYF.

The gene calls are TRBV3-1 (or the pseudogene TRBV3-2) and TRBJ2-1, with D hard to call. The CDR3 has 16 residues. Trimming shortened V by 8 bases and J by 7 bases, and 24 bases separated the two germline ends. Germline assignment: CDR1 LGHDT and CDR2 YNNKEL (reference sequence). As DNA, the CDR3 is TGTGCCAGCCTAAAGATCGGAGTTTGGAATAGTAATGAGCAGTTCTTC. Protein product: CASLKIGVWNSNEQFF.

This sequence joins TRBV28 and TRBJ2-5; D unresolved. Germline V gene lookup returns CDR1 MDHEN and CDR2 SYDVKM. V was cut by 8 bases and J by 5 bases, with 6 bases left in between. This CDR3 has 10 amino acids. The CDR3 here is CASGRETQYF. CDR3 DNA: TGTGCCAGCGGCAGGGAGACCCAGTACTTC.

This clone has only one observation. This chain uses TRBV14 with TRBJ2-3; 8 bases are a match to TRBD2. Germline loops: CDR1 SGHDN, CDR2 FVKESK. CDR3 size: 17 residues. V was clipped by 0 bases and J by 1 base; unmatched bases: 6. The CDR3 protein is CASSQEAPSGRTDTQYF. CDR3 sequence (DNA): TGTGCCAGCAGCCAAGAGGCCCCTAGCGGGCGCACAGATACGCAGTATTTT.

The chain links TRBV18 to TRBJ2-3; 7 nucleotides agree with TRBD1. V gave up 2 bases and J gave up 4 bases; unmatched junction bases: 9. The CDR3 runs to 16 residues. Per the germline V gene, CDR1 is KGHSH and CDR2 is LQKENI. For the CDR3, the DNA is TGTGCCAGCTCACCAACCTTAGGACAGGACCCAGATACGCAGTATTTT. It encodes CASSPTLGQDPDTQYF. The variable domain in full, with the rest retrieved from reference TRBV18 and TRBJ2-3, is NAGVMQNPRHLVRRRGQEARLRCSPMKGHSHVYWYRQLPEEGLKFMVYLQKENIIDESGMPKERFSAEFPKEGPSILRIQQVVRGDSAAYFCASSPTLGQDPDTQYFGPGTRLTVL.

The chain has TRBV29-1 and TRBJ1-3; a weak D match, TRBD1 (5 bases). The length of the CDR3 is 12 residues. Germline V gives CDR1 SQVTM, CDR2 ANQGSEA. Trimming took off 4 bases at V and 2 bases at J, with 6 bases between the two ends. CDR3 bases: TGCAGCGTTGTGACAGCTGGAAACACCATATATTTT. It codes for CSVVTAGNTIYF.

The chain recombines TRBV27 with TRBJ2-7, with 7 bases that match TRBD1. Unmatched junction bases numbered 6, after V lost 6 bases and J lost 4 bases. Germline V CDR1 and CDR2: MNHEY, SMNVEV (reference sequence). This CDR3 is built from 13 residues. In DNA, the CDR3 is TGTGCCAGCAGCACGGGACAGTTTTACGAGCAGTACTTC. This gives the protein CASSTGQFYEQYF.

The V and J genes are TRBV5-4 and TRBJ2-7; D may be TRBD2 (6 bases). V was cut by 4 bases and J by 7 bases, with 21 bases left in between. CDR1 SGHNT and CDR2 YYREEE come from the germline V gene (reference sequence). The CDR3 contains 15 residues. CDR3 loop: CASSLPSPRDQEQYF. As DNA, the CDR3 is TGTGCCAGCAGCCTCCCCTCTCCGCGGGACCAAGAGCAGTACTTC.

The chain uses TRBV11-1 and TRBJ1-1; 7 bases map to TRBD1. The CDR3 is 14 residues long. Trimming removed 2 bases from V and 4 bases from J; junction bases left unmatched: 4. Per the germline V gene, CDR1 is SGHAT and CDR2 is FQDESV (reference sequence). The CDR3 nucleotides are TGTGCCAGCAGCTTAAACAGGGGAACCACTGAAGCTTTCTTT. This sequence encodes CASSLNRGTTEAFF.

The chain is built from TRBV7-2 and TRBJ1-3, with 7 bases fitting TRBD1. There are 14 residues in the CDR3. Germline V CDR1 and CDR2: SGHTA, FQGNSA. Germline trimming cut 5 bases from V and 3 bases from J; bases unmatched to any gene: 4. Written as DNA, the CDR3 is TGTGCCAGCAGCAGACAGGGCCATGGAAACACCATATATTTT. Translation: CASSRQGHGNTIYF.

The chain employs TRBV6-6 and TRBJ1-3; 9 nucleotides line up with TRBD1. V shed 5 bases, J shed 3 bases, and the junction held 8 bases outside the gene matches. Germline V lookup: CDR1 MNHNY, CDR2 SVGAGI (reference sequence). The CDR3 contains 16 residues. CDR3 protein: CASSRTGGKGGNTIYF. For the CDR3, the DNA is TGTGCCAGCAGTCGAACAGGGGGCAAGGGTGGAAACACCATATATTTT.

This sequence joins TRBV24-1 and TRBJ2-5; the match to TRBD2 covers 7 bases. Trimming cost V 7 bases and J 5 bases; bases outside gene matches: 18. This CDR3 comprises 17 residues. Looked up from germline, CDR1 is KGHDR and CDR2 is SFDVKD. CDR3 residues: CATSKSGGGLVRETQYF. Here the CDR3 DNA reads TGTGCCACCAGCAAATCCGGCGGGGGTTTGGTTCGGGAGACCCAGTACTTC.

J is TRBJ1-5 and V is TRBV12-3 or TRBV12-4; 9 positions agree with TRBD1. The CDR3 covers 13 residues. Trimming cost V 5 bases and J 7 bases; bases outside gene matches: 3. The CDR3 is CASSQDRGQPQHF. The CDR3 DNA reads as TGTGCCAGCAGTCAGGACAGGGGACAGCCCCAGCATTTT.

This chain uses TRBV19 with TRBJ1-2; perhaps TRBD1 as D (5 bases). The CDR3 covers 13 residues. Germline V gene lookup returns CDR1 LNHDA and CDR2 SQIVND (reference sequence). The germline V and J ends were trimmed by 6 bases and 2 bases, with 10 bases remaining between them. The CDR3 here is CASSTGGNYGYTF. In DNA form, the CDR3 reads TGTGCCAGTAGCACGGGGGGAAACTATGGCTACACCTTC.

CDR3 protein: CASKGRLASGELFF. CDR3 in DNA: TGTGCCAGCAAGGGTAGACTAGCGTCCGGGGAGCTGTTTTTT. This rearrangement joins TRBV6-5 to TRBJ2-2; 8 nucleotides agree with TRBD2. This CDR3 region has 14 residues. Germline values: CDR1 MNHEY, CDR2 SVGAGI. V gave up 7 bases and J gave up 6 bases; unmatched junction bases: 7.

The chain joins TRBV5-8 to TRBJ1-5; D uncertain. V lost 0 bases and J 0 bases, leaving 7 bases between the germline ends. CDR1 and CDR2 (germline): SGHTS, YDEGEE. The CDR3 is 15 amino acids. CDR3 DNA: TGTGCCAGCAGCTTGGGAGATAATAGCAATCAGCCCCAGCATTTT. Translation: CASSLGDNSNQPQHF.

This clone was seen a handful of times. The chain is built from TRBV2 and TRBJ2-2, with TRBD2 as a possible D gene (5 bases). V shed 3 bases and J shed 6 bases, with 11 bases lying between them. Germline V CDR1 and CDR2: SNHLY, FYNNEI. The CDR3 loop spans 14 amino acids. The DNA for the CDR3 is TGTGCCAGCAGTGATAGGAGCGGTGCCGGGGAGCTGTTTTTT. Protein sequence: CASSDRSGAGELFF.